This entry lists 30 T cell receptor beta chains sequenced from one sample in a study of shared clonotypes between healthy human individuals. Profiling relied on immunoSEQ multiplex PCR, and the TCRdb table lists in-frame clones only, not all of them. This sample has about 610,000 clones, with around 97% found just once. Material: naive CD4+ T cells sorted from blood. Subset: CD45RA+ positively selected. These receptors all stem from a woman between 25 and 40 years old in good health.

The rearrangement uses TRBV28 and TRBJ1-5; D is perhaps TRBD1 (5 bases). The CDR3 sequence is 14 residues long. CDR1 is MDHEN and CDR2 is SYDVKM in the germline V gene. V lost 6 bases and J 5 bases, leaving 14 bases between the germline ends. DNA for the CDR3: TGTGCCAGCAGATCGGTGGGAGGGGATCAGCCCCAGCATTTT. Encoded protein: CASRSVGGDQPQHF. The full variable domain, in which reference TRBV28 and TRBJ1-5 provide the parts outside the CDR3, is DVKVTQSSRYLVKRTGEKVFLECVQDMDHENMFWYRQDPGLGLRLIYFSYDVKMKEKGDIPEGYSVSREKKERFSLILESASTNQTSMYLCASRSVGGDQPQHFGDGTRLSIL.

Note on this clone: Other nucleotide sequences from this sample produce the same CDR3. This chain links TRBV28 with TRBJ1-5, with D maybe TRBD1 (6 bases). The V end was cut by 6 bases, the J end by 2 bases, with 11 bases between. CDR3 size: 14 residues. Germline CDR1 MDHEN, CDR2 SYDVKM. The chain's CDR3 is CASSWGAGNQPQHF. The DNA for the CDR3 is TGTGCCAGCAGCTGGGGGGCAGGCAATCAGCCCCAGCATTTT. The full variable domain, in which reference TRBV28 and TRBJ1-5 provide the parts outside the CDR3, is DVKVTQSSRYLVKRTGEKVFLECVQDMDHENMFWYRQDPGLGLRLIYFSYDVKMKEKGDIPEGYSVSREKKERFSLILESASTNQTSMYLCASSWGAGNQPQHFGDGTRLSIL.

This chain links TRBV18 with TRBJ2-5, with TRBD2 identical over 8 bases. This CDR3 is 15 amino acids long. Looked up from germline, CDR1 is KGHSH and CDR2 is LQKENI. The trim removed 3 bases at V and 4 bases at J, leaving 7 bases unmatched. The CDR3 DNA reads as TGTGCCAGCTCACCGGCGACTAGCGTGGGAGAGACCCAGTACTTC. Protein: CASSPATSVGETQYF.

The V call is TRBV7-8, the J call TRBJ2-7; D remains ambiguous. This CDR3 region has 12 residues. CDR1 and CDR2 (germline): SGHVS, FQNEAQ. V was cut by 5 bases and J by 2 bases, with 7 bases left in between. The CDR3 loop is CASSKDPYEQYF. CDR3 nucleotide sequence: TGTGCCAGCAGCAAGGACCCCTACGAGCAGTACTTC. The complete variable domain, with remaining parts taken from reference TRBV7-8 and TRBJ2-7, reads GAGVSQSPRYKVAKRGQDVALRCDPISGHVSLFWYQQALGQGPEFLTYFQNEAQLDKSGLPSDRFFAERPEGSVSTLKIQRTQQEDSAVYLCASSKDPYEQYFGPGTRLTVT.

This sequence joins TRBV5-1 and TRBJ2-4; the match to TRBD1 covers 7 bases. The CDR3 runs to 15 residues. The V gene's germline CDR1 is SGHRS and CDR2 YFSETQ. J was trimmed by 3 bases and V by 4 bases; bases with no gene match: 7. For the CDR3, the DNA is TGCGCCAGCAGCGCGAAACGGGACAGCAAAAACATTCAGTACTTC. It codes for CASSAKRDSKNIQYF.

V is TRBV6-5 and J is TRBJ2-1; 8 bases agree with TRBD1. Trimming removed 7 bases from V and 8 bases from J; junction bases left unmatched: 7. The CDR3 runs 13 residues. Germline-derived CDR1 and CDR2 are MNHEY and SVGAGI. CDR3 sequence (DNA): TGTGCCAGCAACCCGACAGGGGCGTATGAGCAGTTCTTC. This gives the protein CASNPTGAYEQFF.

This clone was detected once. The rearrangement links TRBV19 to TRBJ2-5; 7 bases map to TRBD1. Per germline, CDR1 LNHDA and CDR2 SQIVND (reference sequence). The CDR3 extends over 14 amino acids. With 3 bases clipped from V and 2 bases from J, the junction kept 3 bases outside the gene matches. The CDR3 region is CASSMGDSQETQYF. CDR3 in DNA: TGTGCCAGTAGTATGGGGGACAGTCAAGAGACCCAGTACTTC.

J is TRBJ1-5 and V is TRBV2, with 7 positions matching TRBD1. The CDR3 spans 14 residues. CDR1 SNHLY and CDR2 FYNNEI come from the germline V gene. The V and J ends lost 4 bases and 3 bases, in that order; junction bases with no gene match: 3. This chain's CDR3 is CASSVDRSNQPQHF. The CDR3, as DNA: TGTGCCAGCAGTGTGGACAGGTCCAATCAGCCCCAGCATTTT.

V is TRBV28 and J is TRBJ2-1; TRBD2 might be the D (6 bases). Germline values: CDR1 MDHEN, CDR2 SYDVKM. CDR3 length equals 15 residues. V lost 6 bases to trimming and J lost 4 bases, with 16 bases between them. The CDR3 region is CASSGAGSGYNEQFF. CDR3 nucleotides: TGTGCCAGCAGCGGTGCGGGATCGGGTTACAATGAGCAGTTCTTC.

The chain joins TRBV5-1 to TRBJ1-4; D gene uncertain. Germline V lookup: CDR1 SGHRS, CDR2 YFSETQ. This CDR3 spans 17 amino acids. Trimming took off 0 bases at V and 0 bases at J, with 12 bases between the two ends. The CDR3 here is CASSLGTLGATNEKLFF. CDR3 bases: TGCGCCAGCAGCTTGGGGACCCTTGGGGCAACTAATGAAAAACTGTTTTTT.

The chain has TRBV6-6 and TRBJ2-7; D call uncertain. Between the trimmed V and J ends, which lost 4 bases and 8 bases, there was a span of 15 bases. The CDR3 sequence is 13 residues long. Germline CDR1 reads MNHNY; CDR2 reads SVGAGI (reference sequence). The DNA of the CDR3 is TGTGCCAGCAGTTCCGTCGGGCTTGTGAAGCAGTACTTC. It translates to CASSSVGLVKQYF.

The chain has TRBV27 and TRBJ2-1; 13 bases match TRBD2. The ends lost 5 bases at V and 7 bases at J; junction bases unmatched: 14. CDR3 length equals 18 residues. Germline-derived CDR1 and CDR2 are MNHEY and SMNVEV (reference sequence). CDR3 residues: CASSPPPTSGRPLNEQFF. The CDR3 region has the DNA TGTGCCAGCAGTCCCCCCCCGACTAGCGGGAGGCCTTTAAATGAGCAGTTCTTC.

This clone has only one observation. The chain links TRBV9 to TRBJ2-6, with D possibly matching TRBD1 (5 bases). This CDR3 spans 19 amino acids. V was trimmed by 0 bases and J by 1 base, leaving 17 bases between them. Germline V gene lookup returns CDR1 SGDLS and CDR2 YYNGEE. For the CDR3, the DNA is TGTGCCAGCAGCGTAGGGGTTGGGGCAAGCCATTCTGGGGCCAACGTCCTGACTTTC. This gives the protein CASSVGVGASHSGANVLTF. Filled out from reference TRBV9 and TRBJ2-6, the complete variable domain reads DSGVTQTPKHLITATGQRVTLRCSPRSGDLSVYWYQQSLDQGLQFLIQYYNGEERAKGNILERFSAQQFPDLHSELNLSSLELGDSALYFCASSVGVGASHSGANVLTFGAGSRLTVL.

The rearrangement joins TRBV6-6 to TRBJ2-7; perhaps D is TRBD1 or TRBD2 (7 bases each). Germline CDR1 is MNHNY and CDR2 is SVGAGI (reference sequence). There are 13 residues in the CDR3. CDR3 DNA sequence: TGTGCTACCAGGGGGGGACAAACCTACGAGCAGTACTTC. Its protein product is CATRGGQTYEQYF.

The V gene is TRBV4-1, the J gene TRBJ1-3, with D hard to call. The germline V gene has CDR1 MGHRA and CDR2 YSYEKL. V was pared by 0 bases and J by 2 bases, with 8 bases between. This CDR3 comprises 15 residues. The CDR3: CASSQDVGTGNTIYF. DNA of the CDR3: TGCGCCAGCAGCCAAGATGTAGGTACTGGAAACACCATATATTTT.

This chain uses TRBV5-1 with TRBJ1-5; D not certain. The CDR3 contains 13 residues. Trimming took off 4 bases at V and 7 bases at J, with 12 bases between the two ends. The germline V gene has CDR1 SGHRS and CDR2 YFSETQ. For the CDR3, the DNA is TGCGCCAGCAGCCTCGTGGTCGGGCAGCCCCAGCATTTT. Protein: CASSLVVGQPQHF.

J is TRBJ1-5 and V is TRBV7-8, with no clear D. The CDR3 has 16 amino acids. V was cut by 2 bases and J by 1 base, with 12 bases left in between. Germline values: CDR1 SGHVS, CDR2 FQNEAQ. In nucleotides, the CDR3 is TGTGCCAGCAGCTTATTCCGTGGTCAGAGCAATCAGCCCCAGCATTTT. This sequence encodes CASSLFRGQSNQPQHF.

This chain uses TRBV28 with TRBJ2-3, with 12 bases lining up with TRBD1. CDR3 size: 16 residues. Germline CDR1 is MDHEN and CDR2 is SYDVKM. J gave up 5 bases and V 8 bases, and 11 bases lay outside the gene matches. CDR3 DNA: TGTGCCAGCCCCCCCCGGGACAGGGGGCGGGGAGATACGCAGTATTTT. It yields the protein CASPPRDRGRGDTQYF. Complete variable domain (other parts from reference TRBV28 and TRBJ2-3): DVKVTQSSRYLVKRTGEKVFLECVQDMDHENMFWYRQDPGLGLRLIYFSYDVKMKEKGDIPEGYSVSREKKERFSLILESASTNQTSMYLCASPPRDRGRGDTQYFGPGTRLTVL.

This clone is a singleton in its sample. The V gene is TRBV6-4, the J gene TRBJ1-2, with 9 bases fitting TRBD1. Trimming at V came to 4 bases and at J to 2 bases, leaving 2 bases not matched to a gene. This CDR3 is built from 14 residues. Germline V CDR1 and CDR2: MRHNA, SNTAGT. The CDR3 sequence: CASSGDRENYGYTF. The CDR3 DNA reads TGTGCCAGCAGTGGGGACAGGGAGAACTATGGCTACACCTTC.

A single count supports this clone. This chain links TRBV7-9 with TRBJ2-2; D call uncertain. The germline V gene encodes CDR1 SEHNR and CDR2 FQNEAQ (reference sequence). CDR3 size: 16 residues. V lost 1 base and J lost 3, with 12 bases in between. This CDR3 is CASSLVFEVDTGELFF. CDR3 DNA: TGTGCCAGCAGCTTAGTATTCGAGGTGGACACCGGGGAGCTGTTTTTT.

The chain uses TRBV10-1 and TRBJ2-5, with D tentatively TRBD1 (5 bases). This CDR3 spans 14 amino acids. The ends were cut back, 6 bases at V and 5 bases at J, with 16 bases in the middle. From germline, CDR1 is WNHNN and CDR2 SYGVQD (reference sequence). The CDR3 is CASSFDSTRETQYF. In DNA, the CDR3 is TGCGCCAGCAGCTTTGACAGCACCAGGGAGACCCAGTACTTC.

The chain couples TRBV7-9 to TRBJ2-7, with 8 bases lining up with TRBD1. Germline V gene lookup returns CDR1 SEHNR and CDR2 FQNEAQ (reference sequence). J gave up 5 bases and V 2 bases, and 8 bases lay outside the gene matches. This CDR3 region has 15 residues. CDR3: CASSLLQGGRDEQYF. For the CDR3, the DNA is TGTGCCAGCAGCTTACTACAGGGGGGACGGGACGAGCAGTACTTC.

The CDR3 reads CASSLGTGRAYGYTF. In DNA form, the CDR3 reads TGTGCCAGCAGCTTAGGAACAGGTCGTGCATATGGCTACACCTTC. This chain joins TRBV7-2 and TRBJ1-2; D possibly corresponds to TRBD1 (5 bases). CDR3 size: 15 residues. Germline CDR1 SGHTA, CDR2 FQGNSA. Trimming stripped 1 base from V and 5 bases from J, with 14 bases between.

V and J are TRBV19 and TRBJ1-2, with D perhaps matching TRBD1 (5 bases). This CDR3 spans 14 amino acids. The germline V gene has CDR1 LNHDA and CDR2 SQIVND (reference sequence). The V end was cut by 8 bases, the J end by 2 bases, with 15 bases between. This CDR3 reads CASEDVSGNYGYTF. As DNA, the CDR3 is TGTGCCAGTGAGGATGTGTCAGGGAACTATGGCTACACCTTC.

The genes are TRBV5-1 and TRBJ1-1; 7 positions match TRBD1. In germline, CDR1 is SGHRS, CDR2 YFSETQ. The CDR3 length is 13 residues. The V and J ends lost 4 bases and 6 bases, in that order; junction bases with no gene match: 6. The CDR3: CASSQGGRSEAFF. In nucleotides, the CDR3 is TGCGCCAGCAGCCAAGGGGGCAGGTCTGAAGCTTTCTTT.

The chain links TRBV7-9 to TRBJ2-3, with TRBD1 matching over 9 bases. The CDR3 has 16 residues. Germline CDR1 is SEHNR and CDR2 is FQNEAQ (reference sequence). The V gene end was trimmed by 3 bases and the J gene end by 1 base; junction bases not matched to a gene: 5. As DNA, the CDR3 is TGTGCCAGCAGCTTCAGTTGGGACAGGGGCACAGATACGCAGTATTTT. Translating gives CASSFSWDRGTDTQYF.

The chain combines TRBV7-9 with TRBJ2-5; the match to TRBD2 covers 10 bases. The germline CDR1 and CDR2 sequences are SEHNR and FQNEAQ (reference sequence). The CDR3 is made up of 15 amino acids. V was pared by 5 bases and J by 2 bases, with 5 bases of the junction left unmatched. CDR3: CASSALAGPQETQYF. Written as DNA, the CDR3 is TGTGCCAGCAGCGCACTAGCGGGACCACAAGAGACCCAGTACTTC.

V is TRBV5-1 and J is TRBJ1-1; 11 nucleotides align to TRBD1. Germline assignment: CDR1 SGHRS and CDR2 YFSETQ. The J segment lost 0 bases and the V segment lost 4 bases, leaving 5 bases of the junction unmatched. There are 16 residues in the CDR3. CDR3 loop: CASSLGTGGMNTEAFF. The DNA of the CDR3 is TGCGCCAGCAGCCTCGGGACAGGGGGGATGAACACTGAAGCTTTCTTT.

On this clone: Distinct nucleotide sequences in the sample also encode this CDR3. V is TRBV19 and J is TRBJ2-5, with D uncertain. The germline V and J ends were trimmed by 1 base and 3 bases, with 6 bases remaining between them. Germline V gene data show CDR1 as LNHDA and CDR2 as SQIVND (reference sequence). This CDR3 spans 13 amino acids. The CDR3 DNA is TGTGCCAGTAGTATAGGTAGGGAAGAGACCCAGTACTTC. As protein: CASSIGREETQYF. Filled out from reference TRBV19 and TRBJ2-5, the complete variable domain reads DGGITQSPKYLFRKEGQNVTLSCEQNLNHDAMYWYRQDPGQGLRLIYYSQIVNDFQKGDIAEGYSVSREKKESFPLTVTSAQKNPTAFYLCASSIGREETQYFGPGTRLLVL.

The chain links TRBV13 to TRBJ1-6, with D possibly being TRBD1 (6 bases). The CDR3 is 14 amino acids. V shed 6 bases and J shed 6 bases, with 12 bases lying between them. The V gene's germline CDR1 is PRHDT and CDR2 FYEKMQ (reference sequence). CDR3 loop: CASSRGALNSPLHF. In nucleotides, the CDR3 is TGTGCCAGCAGTCGGGGGGCGCTTAATTCACCCCTCCACTTT. Complete variable domain (other parts from reference TRBV13 and TRBJ1-6): AAGVIQSPRHLIKEKRETATLKCYPIPRHDTVYWYQQGPGQDPQFLISFYEKMQSDKGSIPDRFSAQQFSDYHSELNMSSLELGDSALYFCASSRGALNSPLHFGNGTRLTVT.